This T cell receptor beta chain was captured by sequencing in a study of blood T cells in healthy people across ages. Whole-study findings and limits: It was the long-lived donors that had more naive CD4+ cells and higher diversity than aged donors. Older age coincided with a roughly linear decline in TCR beta diversity per million T cells.

This clonotype was observed a few times. Its antigen is not identified. Then a second PCR, running about 6 to 11 cycles, was carried out with a sample-barcoded 5' primer and a J-beta primer mix. TCRdb analysed the 5' RACE reads with MiXCR anew, one entry per CDR3 protein. The top ten hold under 30% of the sample, which has fewer than 2 million distinct CDR3 sequences, about two fifths seen once. V was trimmed by 0 bases and J by 4 bases, leaving 9 bases between them. The CDR3 totals 14 residues. Germline V gene lookup returns CDR1 MNHEY and CDR2 SVGAGI. The rearrangement links TRBV6-5 to TRBJ2-5, with D tentatively TRBD1 (6 bases). The receptor was derived from a human donor in good health. The sample was blood. CDR3 protein: CASSYSVRGETQYF. Written as DNA, the CDR3 is TGTGCCAGCAGTTACTCAGTCAGGGGAGAGACCCAGTACTTC.